This passage covers 7 T cell receptor beta chains from one sample sequenced in a study of CXCR3-negative and CXCR3-positive naive CD8 T cells. General observations from the study: TRB CDR3s were more hydrophobic in CXCR3-positive than in CXCR3-negative naive cells.

The method, 5' RACE with UMI labels, was used to prepare the TRB cDNA libraries. TCRdb derives one entry per CDR3 protein from the 5' RACE reads, leaving out DNA. This table lists some 120,000 distinct CDR3 sequences. These TCRs' antigens remain unknown. The sequenced material came from naive CXCR3+ CD8+ T cells from blood. Documented subset: CD45RO-CCR7+CD27+CD95- naive CD8+ T cells expressing CXCR3 (TNR3+). The receptors originated from a human donor in good health. Some clones in this sample may be carry-over from other donors' samples.

This chain joins TRBV19 and TRBJ2-1. The CDR3 is 14 residues long. Looked up from germline, CDR1 is LNHDA and CDR2 is SQIVND (reference sequence). The CDR3 region is CASTQGSSYNEQFF.

The V call is TRBV10-3, the J call TRBJ2-1; the D call from TCRdb, TRBD1, cannot be confirmed without DNA. Germline CDR1 reads ENHRY; CDR2 reads SYGVKD. The CDR3 consists of 15 residues. CDR3 loop: CAIGTPGTPHNEQFF.

The CDR3 spells CSAREWGGGLEQFF. This chain joins TRBV20-1 and TRBJ2-1; TCRdb outputs TRBD1, but without DNA this stays unchecked. This CDR3 has 14 amino acids. Germline V gene lookup returns CDR1 DFQATT and CDR2 SNEGSKA (reference sequence).

CDR3 in amino acids: CSVPRPGEGGYTF. The J gene is TRBJ1-2, the V gene TRBV29-1; with no DNA, the TCRdb D assignment of TRBD1 cannot be verified. Germline V gene sequence: CDR1 SQVTM, CDR2 ANQGSEA. CDR3 length equals 13 residues.

The J gene is TRBJ2-1, the V gene TRBV20-1. The CDR3 extends over 13 amino acids. Per germline, CDR1 DFQATT and CDR2 SNEGSKA (reference sequence). This chain's CDR3 is CSAPLLSYNEQFF.

This chain joins TRBV7-3 and TRBJ2-7; absent DNA, TCRdb's TRBD2 call cannot be checked. The CDR3 has 14 amino acids. Germline V gene data show CDR1 as SGHTA and CDR2 as FQGTGA. The CDR3 sequence is CASSFLGVGGEQYF.

The chain employs TRBV7-9 and TRBJ1-1; the D gene TCRdb calls, TRBD1, cannot be checked with no DNA. The CDR3 has 16 amino acids. Germline CDR1 SEHNR, CDR2 FQNEAQ (reference sequence). CDR3 amino acids: CASSSSPDILNTEAFF.